The T cell receptor beta chain under discussion was sequenced for a study of Graves' ophthalmopathy and Graves' hyperthyroidism. The germline V gene has CDR1 KGHDR and CDR2 SFDVKD. CDR3 length: 17 residues. The count of this clonotype is one. The junction departs from the called germline gene at one end, perhaps through a read error. Researchers took RNA transcripts and amplified TCR beta CDR3 regions from them. RT-PCR with HTBI primers came first, then second-round multiplex PCR. A single record per CDR3 protein comes from TCRdb applying MiXCR to the multiplex PCR reads. The sample has approximately 1.2 million distinct CDR3 sequences; 35% to 45% are singletons.

The specimen sequenced was peripheral blood or thyroid tissue (not recorded which). The chain combines TRBV24-1 with TRBJ2-2; D might be TRBD2 (7 bases). The sequence derives from an adult man with Graves' hyperthyroidism. The CDR3 region is CASSYSRGGLNTGELFF. In DNA form, the CDR3 reads TGTGCCAGCAGTTACTCGAGGGGGGGACTGAACACCGGGGAGCTGTTTTTT.